This TCR beta chain was sequenced during a study of radiation and T cells in renal cell carcinoma. Study observations and caveats: Top tumor clonotypes rose in blood 2 weeks post-radiation, then contracted.

As concerns this clone: The antigen is unknown.

This table comes from immunoSEQ multiplex PCR, and its TCRdb copy is limited to in-frame clones, with some not included. The sample has around 180,000 clones, roughly 90% seen once. The junction had 11 bases not matched to a gene; V was cut back by 5 bases and J by 0 bases. The CDR3 runs to 19 residues. Germline loops: CDR1 SGHAT, CDR2 FQNNGV. Noted time point: blood 4 weeks post-SBRT, at nephrectomy. Treatment noted: 15 Gy SBRT to primary tumor, nephrectomy 4 weeks later. After SBRT, blood was collected at 2 and 4 weeks, plus baseline. The tumor was a clear cell renal cell carcinoma. The TCR comes from a woman aged 45-65 years with renal cell carcinoma. The sequenced sample was blood, obtained from a patient whose treatment included radiotherapy and nephrectomy. The V and J genes are TRBV11-2 and TRBJ1-6; 9 nucleotides agree with TRBD1. This CDR3 reads CASSAKGQGYSSYNSPLHF. The CDR3, as DNA: TGTGCCAGCAGCGCCAAGGGACAGGGTTATTCCTCCTATAATTCACCCCTCCACTTT.